This T cell receptor beta chain was identified in a study of cytomegalovirus exposure and HLA in healthy donors. The PCR was carried out with 60 Vbeta primers and 13 Jbeta primers. This table comes from immunoSEQ multiplex PCR, and its TCRdb copy is limited to in-frame clones, with some not included. The table records about 180,000 clones, 76% of them present only once. Material: PBMCs. The clonotype originates from a woman under 40 in good health and CMV-seropositive.

The CDR3 DNA follows: TGTGCCAGCAGCCAAGAGGGGGGCGAGCAGTACTTC. Its translation is CASSQEGGEQYF. The gene calls are TRBV4-2 and TRBJ2-7; D might be TRBD2 (6 bases). The CDR3 is 12 residues long. Germline V gives CDR1 LGHNA, CDR2 YNFKEQ. V dropped 0 bases and J dropped 6 bases, with 6 bases sitting between them.